What follows describes a single T cell receptor (beta chain). Antigen specificity is unknown. Stability of Graves' hyperthyroidism was defined as absent ophthalmopathy progression within 18 months. Each diagnosis drew on symptoms, thyroxine, TRAb, thyroid ultrasound and orbital computed tomography findings. The data are from a study of T cells in Graves' hyperthyroidism and ophthalmopathy. Study-wide points: In blood, most of the thyroid clonotypes expanded above 0.001 were also present.

From RNA transcripts, TCR beta CDR3 regions were amplified. Using the HTBI primer set, a first-round RT-PCR was run on the TCR CDR3. A single record per CDR3 protein comes from TCRdb applying MiXCR to the multiplex PCR reads. In the table there are 700,000 or so distinct CDR3 sequences, 16% of which are singletons. Sequencing was carried out using blood. This TCR was sampled from a man aged 18 to 35 with Graves' hyperthyroidism.

In DNA, the CDR3 is TGCAGTGCTAGAGATCCTTTTATGGGGCAGTATTTT. Translating gives CSARDPFMGQYF. The rearrangement links TRBV20-1 to TRBJ2-3; D unresolved. V was pared by 0 bases and J by 11 bases, with 12 bases between. The CDR3 sequence is 12 residues long. Germline-derived CDR1 and CDR2 are DFQATT and SNEGSKA (reference sequence).